This T cell receptor (beta chain) is drawn from a study of cytomegalovirus exposure and HLA in healthy donors. Regarding the study as a whole: Rarity held for most TCR sequences, but there were some public TCRs that occurred in many donors. Among TCR beta chains, those listed as cytomegalovirus-associated numbered about 160.

This clone was found a few times. The antigen is undetermined. The protocol was immunoSEQ multiplex PCR, while the TCRdb copy is restricted to in-frame clones and leaves out a portion. The sample carries about 250,000 clones, more than 85% recorded once. The CDR3 length is 13 residues. CDR1 SQVTM and CDR2 ANQGSEA come from the germline V gene. Trimming removed 7 bases from V and 4 bases from J; junction bases left unmatched: 7. The rearrangement links TRBV29-1 to TRBJ1-5; 7 bases fit TRBD1. Sequencing was performed on PBMCs. This TCR came from a man aged 18 to 30 in good health and CMV-seropositive. In DNA, the CDR3 is TGCAGCGCACGCCGGGACAGTAATCAGCCCCAGCATTTT. Encoded protein: CSARRDSNQPQHF.